This T cell receptor beta chain was documented in a study of OX40 agonist ivuxolimab in advanced cancers. Study-level background: Dose-escalation subjects each had hepatocellular carcinoma, melanoma, renal cell or head and neck cancer.

Germline-derived CDR1 and CDR2 are MDHEN and SYDVKM. The CDR3 is 12 amino acids. Regarding this clone: Relative to the germline gene, one junction end is altered; a read error may explain this.

TCRdb's copy holds only in-frame clones and misses some; the assay was immunoSEQ multiplex PCR. This table has some 76,000 clones, about 85% appearing once. The sample was CD4+ or CD8+ T cells sorted from blood, taken in a trial of the OX40 agonist ivuxolimab. The receptor was derived from an adult with an advanced solid tumor such as melanoma, head and neck, liver or kidney cancer. The rearrangement uses TRBV28 and TRBJ1-2; D is ambiguous. DNA of the CDR3: TGTGCCAGCAGTTCCCCACAGATTACCGACAATTTC. Protein sequence: CASSSPQITDNF.